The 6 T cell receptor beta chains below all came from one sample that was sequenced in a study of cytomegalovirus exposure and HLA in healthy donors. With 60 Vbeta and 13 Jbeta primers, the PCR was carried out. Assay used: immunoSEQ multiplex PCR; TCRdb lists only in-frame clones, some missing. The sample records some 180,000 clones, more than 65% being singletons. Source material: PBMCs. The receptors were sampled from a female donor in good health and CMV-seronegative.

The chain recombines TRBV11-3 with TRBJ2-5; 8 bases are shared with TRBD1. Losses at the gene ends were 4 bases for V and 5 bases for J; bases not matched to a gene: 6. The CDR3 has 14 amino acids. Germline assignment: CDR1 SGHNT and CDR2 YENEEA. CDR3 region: CASSSRTGRETQYF. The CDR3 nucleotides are TGTGCCAGCAGCTCGAGGACAGGGCGTGAGACCCAGTACTTC. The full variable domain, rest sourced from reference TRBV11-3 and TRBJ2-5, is EAGVVQSPRYKIIEKKQPVAFWCNPISGHNTLYWYLQNLGQGPELLIRYENEEAVDDSQLPKDRFSAERLKGVDSTLKIQPAELGDSAVYLCASSSRTGRETQYFGPGTRLLVL.

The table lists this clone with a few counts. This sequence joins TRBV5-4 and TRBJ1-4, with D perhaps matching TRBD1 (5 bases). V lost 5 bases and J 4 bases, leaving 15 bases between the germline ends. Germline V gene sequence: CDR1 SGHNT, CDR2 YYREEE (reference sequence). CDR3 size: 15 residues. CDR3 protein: CASSPPGGLNEKLFF. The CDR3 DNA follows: TGTGCCAGCAGTCCCCCGGGGGGACTTAATGAAAAACTGTTTTTT.

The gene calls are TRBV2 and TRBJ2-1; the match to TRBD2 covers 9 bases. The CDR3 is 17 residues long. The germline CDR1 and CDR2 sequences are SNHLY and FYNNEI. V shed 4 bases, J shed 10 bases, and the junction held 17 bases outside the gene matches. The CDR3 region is CASSGALGAGGLGEQFF. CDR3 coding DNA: TGTGCCAGCAGTGGGGCCCTTGGAGCGGGAGGCCTCGGGGAGCAGTTCTTC.

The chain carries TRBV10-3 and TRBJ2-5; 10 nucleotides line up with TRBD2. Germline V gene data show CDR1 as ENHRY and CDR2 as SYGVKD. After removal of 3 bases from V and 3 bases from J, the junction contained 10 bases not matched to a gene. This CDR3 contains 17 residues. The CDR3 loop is CAISDGGASGSEETQYF. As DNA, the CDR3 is TGTGCCATCAGTGACGGGGGGGCTAGCGGGAGCGAAGAGACCCAGTACTTC.

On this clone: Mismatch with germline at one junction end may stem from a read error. For the CDR3, the DNA is TGTGCCAGCAGCTTAGAACTAGCGGGAAGAACCTTT. Translated, it gives CASSLELAGRTF. The chain has TRBV7-2 and TRBJ2-3, with 10 bases fitting TRBD2. The CDR3 has 12 amino acids. Germline CDR1 SGHTA, CDR2 FQGNSA. Full variable domain (missing parts from reference TRBV7-2 and TRBJ2-3): GAGVSQSPSNKVTEKGKDVELRCDPISGHTALYWYRQSLGQGLEFLIYFQGNSAPDKSGLPSDRFSAERTGGSVSTLTIQRTQQEDSAVYLCASSLELAGRTFGPGTRLTVL.

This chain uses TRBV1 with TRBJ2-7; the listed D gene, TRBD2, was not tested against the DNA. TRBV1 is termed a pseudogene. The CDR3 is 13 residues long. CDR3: CTSSQDSFDEQYF. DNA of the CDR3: TGCACCAGCAGCCAAGATAGCTTCGACGAGCAGTACTTC.